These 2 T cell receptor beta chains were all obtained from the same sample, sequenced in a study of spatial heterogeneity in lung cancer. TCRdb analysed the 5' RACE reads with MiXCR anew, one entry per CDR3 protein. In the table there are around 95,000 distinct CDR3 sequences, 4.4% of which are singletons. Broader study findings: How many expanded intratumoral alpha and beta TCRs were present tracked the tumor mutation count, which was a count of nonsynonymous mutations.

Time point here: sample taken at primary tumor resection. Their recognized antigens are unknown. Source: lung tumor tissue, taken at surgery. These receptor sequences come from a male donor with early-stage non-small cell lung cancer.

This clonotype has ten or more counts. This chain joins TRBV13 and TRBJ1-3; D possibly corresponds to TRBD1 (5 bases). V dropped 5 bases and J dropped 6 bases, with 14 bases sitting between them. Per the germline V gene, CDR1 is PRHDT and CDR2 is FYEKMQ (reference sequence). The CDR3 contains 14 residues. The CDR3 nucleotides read TGTGCCAGCAGCCAGCCACCGGGGGAAAACACCATATATTTT. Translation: CASSQPPGENTIYF.

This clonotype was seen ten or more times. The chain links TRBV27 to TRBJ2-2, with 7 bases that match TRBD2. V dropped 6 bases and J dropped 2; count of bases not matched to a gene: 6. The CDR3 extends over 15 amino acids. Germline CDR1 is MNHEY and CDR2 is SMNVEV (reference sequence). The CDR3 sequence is CASSSGTVNTGELFF. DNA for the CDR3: TGTGCCAGCAGCAGCGGGACGGTAAACACCGGGGAGCTGTTTTTT.